These 11 T cell receptor beta chains share one sample of origin, sequenced in a study of blood T cell repertoires in COVID-19. TCRdb's copy holds only in-frame clones and misses some; the assay was immunoSEQ multiplex PCR. The sample shows tens of thousands of clones, roughly 89% of them seen only once. The sample taken for sequencing was peripheral blood. All receptors come from a woman older than 75 with active or convalescent COVID-19.

J is TRBJ2-3 and V is TRBV5-5; 7 bases line up with TRBD2. Germline V gene sequence: CDR1 SGHKS, CDR2 YYEKEE (reference sequence). CDR3 length equals 15 residues. Trimming cost V 4 bases and J 5 bases; bases outside gene matches: 10. The CDR3 region is CASSLSPGGKDTQYF. The CDR3 DNA follows: TGTGCCAGCAGCCTATCGCCCGGGGGGAAAGATACGCAGTATTTT.

The chain links TRBV5-1 to TRBJ1-3, with D unclear. Germline assignment: CDR1 SGHRS and CDR2 YFSETQ. The germline V and J ends were trimmed by 4 bases and 1 base, with 12 bases remaining between them. This CDR3 region has 15 residues. CDR3 sequence: CASSPEATSGNTIYF. The CDR3 nucleotides are TGCGCCAGCAGCCCGGAGGCGACATCTGGAAACACCATATATTTT.

This clone occurred once. The chain links TRBV28 to TRBJ2-7, with a tentative D call TRBD2 (6 bases). The ends were cut back, 10 bases at V and 2 bases at J, with 15 bases in the middle. The length of the CDR3 is 13 residues. Germline CDR1 is MDHEN and CDR2 is SYDVKM. The chain's CDR3 is CATKRVSTYEQYF. Here the CDR3 DNA reads TGTGCCACCAAGCGGGTCAGCACCTACGAGCAGTACTTC.

The chain links TRBV6-6 to TRBJ2-5; TRBD2 aligns across 10 bases. The V segment lost 5 bases and the J segment 2 bases; nucleotides outside the gene matches: 8. This CDR3 contains 16 residues. From germline, CDR1 is MNHNY and CDR2 SVGAGI (reference sequence). CDR3: CASSQMGLASQETQYF. In DNA form, the CDR3 reads TGTGCCAGCAGTCAGATGGGACTAGCGAGTCAAGAGACCCAGTACTTC.

The chain recombines TRBV5-4 with TRBJ1-2; a possible D gene is TRBD1 (6 bases). Germline CDR1 and CDR2: SGHNT and YYREEE (reference sequence). CDR3 length: 12 amino acids. Trimming took 0 bases from V and 6 from J, leaving 6 bases between them. The CDR3 protein is CASSLDRDGYTF. The CDR3 DNA follows: TGTGCCAGCAGCTTGGACAGGGATGGCTACACCTTC.

This clone showed up just once. V gene TRBV10-3 combines with J gene TRBJ2-5; 12 bases are a match to TRBD2. Germline-derived CDR1 and CDR2 are ENHRY and SYGVKD. Trimming took 10 bases from V and 4 from J; bases not matched to a gene: 13. The CDR3 length is 16 residues. The CDR3 here is CATLAGGRERVETQYF. The CDR3 DNA reads TGTGCCACACTAGCGGGAGGAAGGGAGCGGGTAGAGACCCAGTACTTC.

The chain recombines TRBV19 with TRBJ2-2; TRBD1 agrees at 7 bases. CDR3 length: 15 amino acids. V trimming: 7 bases; J trimming: 0 bases; junction bases outside the gene matches: 5. Germline values: CDR1 LNHDA, CDR2 SQIVND (reference sequence). CDR3: CASKTGTANTGELFF. CDR3 nucleotide sequence: TGTGCCAGTAAGACAGGGACCGCGAACACCGGGGAGCTGTTTTTT.

The chain employs TRBV5-3 and TRBJ2-7, with TRBD2 identical over 7 bases. TRBV5-3 is treated as an ORF (open reading frame) with a function not yet certain. The V gene end was trimmed by 0 bases and the J gene end by 3 bases; junction bases not matched to a gene: 6. The CDR3 sequence is 15 residues long. The CDR3 DNA reads as TGTGCCAGAAGCTTGGTCGGGGAGGGCCTCTACGAGCAGTACTTC. This gives the protein CARSLVGEGLYEQYF.

This clone was found once. The genes are TRBV2 and TRBJ1-4, with TRBD1 identical over 9 bases. Germline lookup yields CDR1 SNHLY and CDR2 FYNNEI. The CDR3 runs to 14 residues. Germline trimming cut 7 bases from V and 8 bases from J; bases unmatched to any gene: 8. This CDR3 reads CASKRDRADEKLFF. DNA of the CDR3: TGTGCCAGCAAAAGGGACAGGGCAGACGAAAAACTGTTTTTT.

The chain carries TRBV28 and TRBJ2-7; unclear D gene. Between the trimmed V and J ends, which lost 7 bases and 2 bases, there was a span of 12 bases. From germline, CDR1 is MDHEN and CDR2 SYDVKM. This CDR3 is 13 amino acids long. CDR3 protein: CASTLAVTYEQYF. Here the CDR3 DNA reads TGTGCCAGCACTCTGGCAGTAACCTACGAGCAGTACTTC.

About this clone itself: The sample contains more than one DNA sequence encoding this CDR3. J is TRBJ2-7 and V is TRBV18; 11 nucleotides agree with TRBD2. Germline lookup yields CDR1 KGHSH and CDR2 LQKENI. The CDR3 extends over 16 amino acids. V lost 1 base, J lost 3 bases, and 5 bases stayed unmatched. CDR3: CASSPLAGGPSYEQYF. The CDR3 DNA reads as TGTGCCAGCTCACCACTAGCGGGAGGGCCGAGCTACGAGCAGTACTTC.